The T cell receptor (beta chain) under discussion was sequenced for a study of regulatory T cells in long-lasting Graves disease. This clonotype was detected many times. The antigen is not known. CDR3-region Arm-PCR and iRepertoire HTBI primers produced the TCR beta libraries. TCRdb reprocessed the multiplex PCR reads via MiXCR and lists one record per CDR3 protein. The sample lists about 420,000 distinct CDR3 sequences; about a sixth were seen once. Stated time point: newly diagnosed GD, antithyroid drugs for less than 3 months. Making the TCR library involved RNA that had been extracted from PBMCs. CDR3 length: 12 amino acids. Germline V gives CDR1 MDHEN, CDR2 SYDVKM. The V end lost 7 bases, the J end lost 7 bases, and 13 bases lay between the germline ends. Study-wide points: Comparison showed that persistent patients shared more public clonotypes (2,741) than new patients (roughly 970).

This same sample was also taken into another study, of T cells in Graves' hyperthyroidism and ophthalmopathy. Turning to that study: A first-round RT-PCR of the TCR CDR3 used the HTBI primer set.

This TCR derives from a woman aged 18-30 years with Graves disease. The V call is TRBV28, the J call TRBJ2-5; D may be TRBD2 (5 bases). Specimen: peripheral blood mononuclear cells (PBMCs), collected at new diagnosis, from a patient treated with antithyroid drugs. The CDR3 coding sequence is TGTGCCAGCACCGGGAATATTGCGACCCAGTACTTC. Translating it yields CASTGNIATQYF.